The entry below gives a single T cell receptor beta chain sequence along with its context. Its antigen is undetermined. The CDR3 runs 17 residues. V was clipped by 0 bases and J by 2 bases, with 17 bases between them. Germline V CDR1 and CDR2: SGHRS, YFSETQ. Tagging with unique molecular identifiers was applied to individual cDNA molecules. TCRdb ran MiXCR on the 5' RACE reads and lists one entry per CDR3 protein. The repertoire holds more than 75,000 distinct CDR3 sequences, about 12% seen once, with about 6.4% in the top ten. The data derive from a study of early T cells in non-severe SARS-CoV-2 infection. Study background: With bulk RNA from unsorted whole blood as input, sequencing yielded unpaired chains.

Study-level findings and limits: Clonotype matching in VDJdb favored anti-spike CD8 responses and did not capture private and CD4 specificities.

The sequence derives from an adult who was a healthcare worker with PCR-confirmed SARS-CoV-2 infection or an uninfected control (not recorded which). Sequencing input: whole blood. V gene TRBV5-1 combines with J gene TRBJ1-2, with D maybe TRBD1 (6 bases). CDR3 bases: TGCGCCAGCAGCTTGGCCGCGGACAGACCTCTAAACTATGGCTACACCTTC. Encoded protein: CASSLAADRPLNYGYTF.